This T cell receptor (beta chain) appears in the sequencing data of a study of cytomegalovirus exposure and HLA in healthy donors. The germline V gene encodes CDR1 SEHNR and CDR2 FQNEAQ (reference sequence). The CDR3 is 15 amino acids. V lost 2 bases and J lost 5, with 16 bases in between. Amplification used 60 Vbeta primers and 13 Jbeta primers. The data were produced by immunoSEQ multiplex PCR, yet TCRdb's version contains in-frame clones alone and is incomplete. This table has 100,000 to 150,000 clones, about 85% appearing once. This clone showed up just once. The TCR originated in a boy aged 5-17 years in good health and CMV-seronegative. The specimen was PBMCs. The chain combines TRBV7-9 with TRBJ2-7; TRBD2 is a possible D gene (6 bases). The CDR3 DNA follows: TGTGCCAGCAGCTTAAAGGCGCAGTGGGGGGACGAGCAGTACTTC. Residues: CASSLKAQWGDEQYF.